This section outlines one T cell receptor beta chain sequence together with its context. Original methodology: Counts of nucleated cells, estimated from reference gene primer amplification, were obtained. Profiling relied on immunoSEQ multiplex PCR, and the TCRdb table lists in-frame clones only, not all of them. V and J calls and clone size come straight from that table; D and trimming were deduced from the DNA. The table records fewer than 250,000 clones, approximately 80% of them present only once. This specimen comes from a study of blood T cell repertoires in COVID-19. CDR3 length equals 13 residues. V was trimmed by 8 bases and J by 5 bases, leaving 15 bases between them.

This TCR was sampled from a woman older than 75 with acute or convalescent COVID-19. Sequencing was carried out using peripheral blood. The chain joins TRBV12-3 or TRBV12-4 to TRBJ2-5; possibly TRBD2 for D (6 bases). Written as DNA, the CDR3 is TGTGCCAGCGGGAGGACTGGAGGGGAGACCCAGTACTTC. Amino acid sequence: CASGRTGGETQYF.